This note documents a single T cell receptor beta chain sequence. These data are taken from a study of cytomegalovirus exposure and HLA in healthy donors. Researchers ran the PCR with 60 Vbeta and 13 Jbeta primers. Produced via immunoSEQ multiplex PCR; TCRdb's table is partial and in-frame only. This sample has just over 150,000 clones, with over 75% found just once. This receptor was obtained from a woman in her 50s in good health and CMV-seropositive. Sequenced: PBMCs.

The CDR3 loop is CASFRTGQNTEAFF. Here the CDR3 DNA reads TGTGCCAGCTTTCGAACCGGACAGAACACTGAAGCTTTCTTT. V usage is TRBV18 and J usage is TRBJ1-1, with a weak D call TRBD1 (5 bases). Per germline, CDR1 KGHSH and CDR2 LQKENI. This CDR3 spans 14 amino acids. Trimming pared 7 bases from V and 1 base from J, leaving 13 bases between.